Presented here are 8 T cell receptor beta chains from one specimen sequenced in a study of cytomegalovirus exposure and HLA in healthy donors. The PCR used 60 Vbeta and 13 Jbeta primers. TCRdb's table, derived via immunoSEQ multiplex PCR, lists solely in-frame clones and lacks some. The table lists some 63,000 clones, about 83% of them singletons, with 1.6% in the top ten. The sequenced sample consisted of PBMCs. The receptors were sampled from a human donor in good health.

As regards this clone: A junction end diverges from the germline sequence, so it may reflect a read error. The chain joins TRBV2 to TRBJ2-1; 8 bases agree with TRBD2. The CDR3 consists of 16 residues. Germline CDR1 and CDR2: SNHLY and FYNNEI. The CDR3 DNA reads TGTGCCAGCAGCCCTCCAGGGGCGGGAGGCGCCAATGGGCAGTTCTTC. Amino acids: CASSPPGAGGANGQFF.

This chain uses TRBV6-4 with TRBJ2-3, with 9 bases matching TRBD2. The V and J ends lost 4 bases and 2 bases, in that order; junction bases with no gene match: 1. There are 14 residues in the CDR3. Germline loops: CDR1 MRHNA, CDR2 SNTAGT. CDR3 coding DNA: TGTGCCAGCAGTGTAGCGGGGGACACAGATACGCAGTATTTT. The encoded protein is CASSVAGDTDTQYF.

V gene TRBV15 combines with J gene TRBJ2-6; 10 nucleotides line up with TRBD1. This CDR3 has 19 residues. Germline assignment: CDR1 LNHNV and CDR2 YYDKDF (reference sequence). V lost 2 bases and J lost 7; bases outside the gene matches: 14. This chain's CDR3 is CATSRYGPGQGIVANVLTF. In DNA form, the CDR3 reads TGTGCCACCAGCAGATACGGACCGGGACAGGGGATAGTTGCCAACGTCCTGACTTTC.

The J gene is TRBJ2-5, the V gene TRBV5-1, with D hard to call. The end of the DNA is better explained by TRBJ2-7, so the J call may be wrong. Germline-derived CDR1 and CDR2 are SGHRS and YFSETQ. This CDR3 spans 15 amino acids. The CDR3: CASSLGPVQDYEQYF. Written as DNA, the CDR3 is TGCGCCAGCAGCTTGGGGCCCGTACAAGACTACGAGCAGTACTTC.

A single count supports this clone. The chain combines TRBV15 with TRBJ1-1; the D is unclear. The CDR3 spans 15 residues. V shed 1 base and J shed 1 base, with 10 bases lying between them. The germline V gene has CDR1 LNHNV and CDR2 YYDKDF (reference sequence). In DNA, the CDR3 is TGTGCCACCAGCAGAGGTAACAGACCGAACACTGAAGCTTTCTTT. It is translated as CATSRGNRPNTEAFF.

CDR3 DNA sequence: TGTGCCAGCTCCACGGGACACCTCACCGGGGAGCTGTTTTTT. Protein: CASSTGHLTGELFF. V gene TRBV5-6 combines with J gene TRBJ2-2, with D possibly being TRBD1 (6 bases). This CDR3 contains 14 residues. V was shortened by 7 bases and J by 4 bases, with 14 bases between the two germline ends. From germline, CDR1 is SGHDT and CDR2 YYEEEE.

V gene TRBV18 combines with J gene TRBJ2-2; D is unresolved. This CDR3 comprises 15 residues. Per the germline V gene, CDR1 is KGHSH and CDR2 is LQKENI. The ends were cut back, 3 bases at V and 3 bases at J, with 11 bases in the middle. CDR3 sequence reads: CASSPNGRDTGELFF. In nucleotides, the CDR3 is TGTGCCAGCTCACCTAACGGCCGGGACACCGGGGAGCTGTTTTTT.

V is TRBV6-5 and J is TRBJ1-5, with D perhaps TRBD1 (5 bases). The germline gives CDR1 MNHEY, CDR2 SVGAGI. The CDR3 is 13 residues long. Trimming stripped 5 bases from V and 4 bases from J, with 9 bases between. The CDR3: CASSTQGNQPQHF. CDR3 bases: TGTGCCAGCAGTACCCAGGGTAATCAGCCCCAGCATTTT.